The 25 T cell receptor beta chains reported below all come from one sample, sequenced in a study of PD-L1 blockade in urothelial cancer (dated by TCRdb to 2017 to 2019). The receptor library was made with the immunoSEQ multiplex PCR assay. TCRdb provides this immuneACCESS table in a form limited to in-frame rearrangements. Some clones are lacking; in checked studies, under half of them reflect an unresolved V gene, and why the rest are absent is not known. The sample table lists tens of thousands of clones, around 87% of them with a count of one. Of the sample, 10% falls within the top ten clones. What this sample's time point label stands for: peripheral blood 6 weeks after treatment start. The source was PBMCs, collected around atezolizumab (anti-PD-L1) treatment. Receptor source: a man aged 55 to 70 with urothelial cancer.

CDR3 residues: CASSRRPGKVVDYGYTF. The CDR3 nucleotides read TGTGCCAGCAGCCGGCGGCCAGGGAAGGTTGTGGACTATGGCTACACCTTC. The chain uses TRBV5-6 and TRBJ1-2; TRBD1 might be the D (5 bases). CDR3 size: 17 residues. Germline values: CDR1 SGHDT, CDR2 YYEEEE. The germline V and J ends were trimmed by 4 bases and 3 bases, with 22 bases remaining between them.

The chain is built from TRBV19 and TRBJ2-2; TRBD1 matches at 10 bases. The V gene's germline CDR1 is LNHDA and CDR2 SQIVND (reference sequence). With V trimmed by 6 bases and J by 7 bases, 11 bases remained unmatched. The CDR3 sequence is 16 residues long. CDR3 sequence reads: CASRNPRQGADGELFF. The CDR3 DNA is TGTGCCAGTAGGAATCCCCGACAGGGGGCGGACGGGGAGCTGTTTTTT.

This sequence joins TRBV10-2 and TRBJ1-2; no clear D. V lost 4 bases and J 0 bases, leaving 15 bases between the germline ends. Germline loops: CDR1 WSHSY, CDR2 SAAADI. The CDR3 has 16 residues. CDR3 sequence: CASSALFPGSNYGYTF. CDR3 bases: TGCGCCAGCAGTGCTCTCTTTCCGGGGTCTAACTATGGCTACACCTTC.

The chain carries TRBV5-4 and TRBJ1-2; TRBD1 might be the D (6 bases). The CDR3 loop spans 13 amino acids. Germline CDR1 SGHNT, CDR2 YYREEE (reference sequence). V lost 3 bases, J lost 5 bases, and 11 bases lay in between. CDR3 nucleotide sequence: TGTGCCAGCAGCTATCAGGGGTATTATGGCTACACCTTC. Translated, it gives CASSYQGYYGYTF.

The chain carries TRBV4-1 and TRBJ2-2; 9 bases are a match to TRBD1. CDR3 length equals 15 residues. Germline trimming cut 4 bases from V and 7 bases from J; bases unmatched to any gene: 7. CDR1 is MGHRA and CDR2 is YSYEKL in the germline V gene. The DNA for the CDR3 is TGCGCCAGCAGCCGGGGACAGGGAACAGGCGGGGAGCTGTTTTTT. This translates into CASSRGQGTGGELFF.

V gene TRBV19 combines with J gene TRBJ1-5; a weak D match, TRBD1 (6 bases). The CDR3 runs 15 residues. The germline CDR1 and CDR2 sequences are LNHDA and SQIVND (reference sequence). V was trimmed by 3 bases and J by 5 bases, leaving 14 bases between them. CDR3 DNA sequence: TGTGCCAGTAGTATTGGGGGAGGGGGAGATCAGCCCCAGCATTTT. Amino acid sequence: CASSIGGGGDQPQHF.

The chain combines TRBV6-5 with TRBJ2-7, with TRBD1 matching 9 bases. The CDR3 has 15 residues. Germline CDR1 MNHEY, CDR2 SVGAGI. J gave up 5 bases and V 6 bases, and 11 bases lay outside the gene matches. The DNA of the CDR3 is TGTGCCAGCAGGCCCCGGGACAGGGCTTTCCACGAGCAGTACTTC. Protein: CASRPRDRAFHEQYF.

The CDR3 region has the DNA TGCGCCAGCAGCCCGGACAGGGGGAATTACAATGAGCAGTTCTTC. This encodes CASSPDRGNYNEQFF. The chain combines TRBV5-1 with TRBJ2-1, with 10 bases fitting TRBD1. V trimming: 4 bases; J trimming: 4 bases; junction bases outside the gene matches: 5. The CDR3 contains 15 residues. Germline CDR1 SGHRS, CDR2 YFSETQ.

The gene calls are TRBV7-2 and TRBJ2-3; a possible D gene is TRBD1 (5 bases). This CDR3 comprises 15 residues. The V end was cut by 5 bases, the J end by 0 bases, with 12 bases between. Looked up from germline, CDR1 is SGHTA and CDR2 is FQGNSA. CDR3 DNA sequence: TGTGCCAGCAGCCCAAACAGGCCTAGCACAGATACGCAGTATTTT. It codes for CASSPNRPSTDTQYF.

The chain couples TRBV30 to TRBJ2-7; D unresolved. Germline CDR1 GTSNPN, CDR2 SVGIG (reference sequence). Trimming pared 0 bases from V and 2 bases from J, leaving 11 bases between. This CDR3 has 14 residues. CDR3 bases: TGTGCCTGGAGTGTAAGCATAGAGCCCTACGAGCAGTACTTC. As protein: CAWSVSIEPYEQYF. The whole variable domain, remainder taken from reference TRBV30 and TRBJ2-7, is SQTIHQWPATLVQPVGSPLSLECTVEGTSNPNLYWYRQAAGRGLQLLFYSVGIGQISSEVPQNLSASRPQDRQFILSSKKLLLSDSGFYLCAWSVSIEPYEQYFGPGTRLTVT.

The chain joins TRBV29-1 to TRBJ2-7; TRBD1 aligns across 9 bases. The CDR3 length is 11 residues. J lost 4 bases, V lost 7 bases, and 2 bases had no gene match. CDR1 and CDR2 from the germline V gene are SQVTM and ANQGSEA. CDR3 nucleotide sequence: TGCAGCGCCGGGACAGGGTACGAGCAGTACTTC. Amino acids: CSAGTGYEQYF.

V usage is TRBV6-1 and J usage is TRBJ2-1; D not certain. Germline V gives CDR1 MNHNS, CDR2 SASEGT. The germline V and J ends were trimmed by 3 bases and 8 bases, with 5 bases remaining between them. The CDR3 sequence is 11 residues long. The CDR3 nucleotides are TGTGCCAGCAGTGATTTCTATGAGCAGTTCTTC. Residues: CASSDFYEQFF.

The V call is TRBV7-8, the J call TRBJ1-5; D ambiguous. Germline-derived CDR1 and CDR2 are SGHVS and FQNEAQ. This CDR3 spans 16 amino acids. The V end lost 1 base, the J end lost 2 bases, and 12 bases lay between the germline ends. This CDR3 reads CASSLVARFGNQPQHF. The CDR3 DNA follows: TGTGCCAGCAGCTTAGTTGCCAGGTTCGGCAATCAGCCCCAGCATTTT.

This chain links TRBV10-3 with TRBJ2-7; tentatively, D is TRBD2 (5 bases). The CDR3 is 16 residues long. In germline, CDR1 is ENHRY, CDR2 SYGVKD. V dropped 0 bases and J dropped 4 bases, with 16 bases sitting between them. CDR3 nucleotides: TGTGCCATCAGTGAGTCGAGTCGGGGTGGTACATACGAGCAGTACTTC. Protein product: CAISESSRGGTYEQYF.

J is TRBJ2-5 and V is TRBV29-1; a possible D gene is TRBD1 (6 bases). This CDR3 comprises 13 residues. V lost 6 bases and J lost 0, with 11 bases in between. The germline CDR1 and CDR2 sequences are SQVTM and ANQGSEA. CDR3 sequence reads: CSVRGHYQETQYF. The CDR3 nucleotides read TGCAGCGTCCGGGGACACTACCAAGAGACCCAGTACTTC. Drawing the rest from reference TRBV29-1 and TRBJ2-5, the complete variable domain is SAVISQKPSRDICQRGTSLTIQCQVDSQVTMMFWYRQQPGQSLTLIATANQGSEATYESGFVIDKFPISRPNLTFSTLTVSNMSPEDSSIYLCSVRGHYQETQYFGPGTRLLVL.

V gene TRBV5-1 combines with J gene TRBJ2-5; 8 bases are shared with TRBD2. The CDR3 is 15 residues long. The V and J ends lost 5 bases and 5 bases, in that order; junction bases with no gene match: 11. Germline CDR1 and CDR2: SGHRS and YFSETQ. CDR3 sequence: CASRQAGEPEETQYF. CDR3 in DNA: TGCGCCAGCAGACAAGCGGGGGAGCCCGAGGAGACCCAGTACTTC.

This chain uses TRBV2 with TRBJ2-2; 7 bases match TRBD1. The CDR3 is made up of 16 amino acids. The junction had 13 bases not matched to a gene; V was cut back by 7 bases and J by 5 bases. The germline V gene encodes CDR1 SNHLY and CDR2 FYNNEI. CDR3 bases: TGTGCCAGCAACCGAGAAGGACAGGCTAGAACCGGGGAGCTGTTTTTT. It codes for CASNREGQARTGELFF. Full variable domain (remainder filled in from reference TRBV2 and TRBJ2-2): EPEVTQTPSHQVTQMGQEVILRCVPISNHLYFYWYRQILGQKVEFLVSFYNNEISEKSEIFDDQFSVERPDGSNFTLKIRSTKLEDSAMYFCASNREGQARTGELFFGEGSRLTVL.

In its sample, this clone is medium-sized. The chain links TRBV4-3 to TRBJ1-1; D uncertain. This CDR3 region has 16 residues. V gave up 0 bases and J gave up 2 bases, with 13 bases separating them. Germline-derived CDR1 and CDR2 are LGHNA and YSLEER. In nucleotides, the CDR3 is TGCGCCAGCAGCCAAGATTTGGTATCGGTCAACACTGAAGCTTTCTTT. Encoded protein: CASSQDLVSVNTEAFF.

CDR3 in DNA: TGTGCCAGCAGTTCAACTACGGGGGTGGGGTACGAGCAGTACTTC. This gives the protein CASSSTTGVGYEQYF. The chain couples TRBV28 to TRBJ2-7; perhaps TRBD2 as D (6 bases). Germline V gives CDR1 MDHEN, CDR2 SYDVKM. V was cut by 4 bases and J by 4 bases, with 17 bases left in between. This CDR3 has 15 residues.

The gene calls are TRBV6-6 and TRBJ2-3; unclear D gene. With 6 bases removed from V and 2 bases from J, the gap between germline ends came to 15 bases. CDR1 and CDR2 from the germline V gene are MNHNY and SVGAGI (reference sequence). The CDR3 is 15 residues long. The CDR3 bases are TGTGCCAGCAGGCTCCCCGCGGCGCTCACAGATACGCAGTATTTT. This encodes CASRLPAALTDTQYF.

This clone was seen only once. The chain combines TRBV5-1 with TRBJ1-1; 10 nucleotides agree with TRBD1. The J segment lost 1 base and the V segment lost 0 bases, leaving 3 bases of the junction unmatched. CDR1 is SGHRS, CDR2 YFSETQ, per germline. The CDR3 is 16 residues long. This CDR3 is CASSLGDRGQNTEAFF. The CDR3 nucleotides read TGCGCCAGCAGCTTGGGGGACAGGGGCCAGAACACTGAAGCTTTCTTT.

This sequence joins TRBV7-2 and TRBJ2-3; D gene uncertain. The germline V and J ends were trimmed by 1 base and 8 bases, with 16 bases remaining between them. The length of the CDR3 is 15 residues. The germline gives CDR1 SGHTA, CDR2 FQGNSA. CDR3 coding DNA: TGTGCCAGCAGCTTAGACAGCCGGAATATTCCTACGCAGTATTTT. Its translation is CASSLDSRNIPTQYF.

The chain is built from TRBV30 and TRBJ1-3; TRBD1 aligns across 9 bases. CDR3 length: 14 amino acids. Germline trimming cut 4 bases from V and 5 bases from J; bases unmatched to any gene: 6. Per germline, CDR1 GTSNPN and CDR2 SVGIG (reference sequence). The CDR3 sequence: CAWNRGQGRNTIYF. For the CDR3, the DNA is TGTGCCTGGAACAGGGGACAGGGACGAAACACCATATATTTT.

The chain employs TRBV7-9 and TRBJ1-5, with D possibly TRBD1 on 5 matching bases. Germline V gene sequence: CDR1 SEHNR, CDR2 FQNEAQ (reference sequence). The CDR3 is 17 amino acids. V was clipped by 0 bases and J by 0 bases, with 12 bases between them. The CDR3 region is CASSLARGVNSNQPQHF. CDR3 sequence (DNA): TGTGCCAGCAGCTTAGCCCGGGGGGTTAATAGCAATCAGCCCCAGCATTTT.

This chain connects TRBV7-9 to TRBJ1-2, with no clear D. In germline, CDR1 is SEHNR, CDR2 FQNEAQ (reference sequence). The CDR3 is 14 amino acids. Trimming removed 1 base from V and 7 bases from J, with 13 bases in between. This CDR3 reads CASSLDLGDLGYTF. DNA of the CDR3: TGTGCCAGCAGCTTAGACCTCGGGGATCTTGGCTACACCTTC.